This T cell receptor (beta chain) was sequenced for a study of T cells in Graves' hyperthyroidism and ophthalmopathy. The V and J ends lost 4 bases and 5 bases, in that order; junction bases with no gene match: 3. The CDR3 extends over 13 amino acids. This clonotype has a count of ten or more. TCR beta CDR3 regions were amplified from RNA. During a first-round RT-PCR of the TCR CDR3, the HTBI primer set was used. TCRdb reprocessed the multiplex PCR reads with MiXCR, giving one entry per CDR3 protein. Of approximately 430,000 distinct CDR3 sequences listed, approximately 15% were seen once; the top ten hold around 14%. It was uncontrolled infection, other autoimmune disease, pregnancy or lactation that excluded patients. The diagnoses drew upon clinical symptoms, serum thyroxine and TRAb, thyroid ultrasound and orbital computed tomography.

What was sequenced was blood. The sequence was collected from a man aged 18 to 29 with Graves' ophthalmopathy. V is TRBV12-3 or TRBV12-4 and J is TRBJ1-2; 8 bases are shared with TRBD1. The CDR3 nucleotides read TGTGCCAGCAGTTCCCAGGGGGCGTATGGCTACACCTTC. Encoded protein: CASSSQGAYGYTF.